Listed here is a single TCR beta chain. This sample was taken from a study of shared clonotypes between healthy human individuals. V was clipped by 1 base and J by 2 bases; unmatched bases: 3. Germline CDR1 is MGHRA and CDR2 is YSYEKL. The CDR3 loop spans 16 amino acids. TCRdb keeps only in-frame clones here, not all; method: immunoSEQ multiplex PCR. The sample shows roughly 2,300,000 clones, 85% to 95% of them seen only once. Sequencing input: naive CD4+ T cells from PBMCs. Stated subset: CD45RA+ positively selected. This chain connects TRBV4-1 to TRBJ2-3; 10 bases agree with TRBD1. The TCR sequence derives from a man younger than 35 in good health. Some clones in this sample may be carry-over from other donors' samples. The DNA of the CDR3 is TGCGCCAGCAGCCAAGGGGACAGGGGCTACACAGATACGCAGTATTTT. It is translated as CASSQGDRGYTDTQYF.